This T cell receptor (beta chain) was observed in a study of shared clonotypes between healthy human individuals. Study-wide background: Samples came from a couple of female and a few male donors aged 18 to 49. Study-level points and caveats: What limited the represented genetic and exposure-history diversity was the small number of donors.

Only CD45RO-negative cells positively selected for CCR7 counted as naive CD8 cells, so terminally differentiated effector memory CD45RA+ cells were excluded. In the source study's methods: Junction-only sequences without quality scores came from ImmunoSEQ, so filtering differed. The data were produced by immunoSEQ multiplex PCR, yet TCRdb's version contains in-frame clones alone and is incomplete. That table gives V, J and clone size, and the DNA gave D and trimming. In the table there are about 580,000 clones, roughly 98% of which are singletons. In the case of this clone: What it binds is not known.

Germline CDR1 MDHEN, CDR2 SYDVKM. The V and J ends lost 6 bases and 9 bases, in that order; junction bases with no gene match: 7. The CDR3 totals 14 residues. V gene TRBV28 combines with J gene TRBJ2-7; 14 bases match TRBD2. Input material: naive CD8+ T cells sorted from blood. This TCR was recovered from a young man in good health. CDR3 region: CASRPGLAGAVQYF. DNA of the CDR3: TGTGCCAGCAGACCGGGACTAGCGGGAGCCGTGCAGTACTTC.